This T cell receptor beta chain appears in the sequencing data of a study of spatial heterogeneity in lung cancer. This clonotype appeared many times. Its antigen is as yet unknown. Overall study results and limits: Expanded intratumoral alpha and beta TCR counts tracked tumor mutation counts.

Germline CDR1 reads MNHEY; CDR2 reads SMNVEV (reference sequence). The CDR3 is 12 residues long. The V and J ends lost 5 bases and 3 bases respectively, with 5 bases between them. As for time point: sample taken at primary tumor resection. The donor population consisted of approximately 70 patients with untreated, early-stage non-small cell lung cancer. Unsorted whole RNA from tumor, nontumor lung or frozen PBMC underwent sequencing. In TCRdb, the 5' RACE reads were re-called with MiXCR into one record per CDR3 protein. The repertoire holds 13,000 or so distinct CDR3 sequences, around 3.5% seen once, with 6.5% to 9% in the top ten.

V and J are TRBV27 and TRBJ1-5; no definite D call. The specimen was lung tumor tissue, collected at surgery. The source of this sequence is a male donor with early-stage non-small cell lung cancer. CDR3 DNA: TGTGCCAGCAGTGCCAACAATCAGCCCCAGCATTTT. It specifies CASSANNQPQHF.